The rows below give T cell receptor beta chains drawn from one sample of a study of beta chain features in type 1 diabetes. Assay: immunoSEQ multiplex PCR; the TCRdb copy retains only in-frame clones and omits some. The data show some 660,000 clones, around 15% seen once. The sequencing sample was made of naive CD4+ T cells from blood. The receptors were sampled from a young man with type 1 diabetes. The CDR3 runs from the conserved cysteine through the conserved F or W. The order of the fields is D gene, V gene, CDR3 protein. The D gene is left open where the match is weak.

TRBD2	TRBV30	CAWGGTSGTHEQFF
NA	TRBV20-1	CSAIIGDTQYF
TRBD1	TRBV29-1	CSVSGTGGVADTQYF
TRBD2	TRBV7-2	CASSSQAGGPGYEQYF
TRBD1	TRBV28	CASSLAGGNYGYTF
NA	TRBV11-2	CASSLEYEQYF
NA	TRBV30	CAWSNYNYEQYF
NA	TRBV5-5	CASSLVGANVLTF
NA	TRBV29-1	CSVQLSFEQYF
TRBD2	TRBV7-9	CASSLTSGRGEETQYF
TRBD2	TRBV5-4	CASSPASGAYEQYF
NA	TRBV5-1	CASSSRGLSSYEQYF
NA	TRBV9	CASSVRVIESPLHF
TRBD1	TRBV29-1	CSVEGSAGTGEYGYTF
TRBD2	TRBV7-2	CASSFGGGNNEQFF
NA	TRBV7-2	CASRTGSTDTQYF
NA	TRBV2	CASSRRTEAFF
TRBD2	TRBV4-2	CASNQVTSGTNEQFF
NA	TRBV7-2	CASSPSGAQNIQYF
TRBD1	TRBV10-3	CAISTGQGAGEQYF
NA	TRBV30	CAWSLGVGYGYTF
NA	TRBV25-1	CASSQPLPSYEQYF